This T cell receptor beta chain stems from a study of OX40 agonist ivuxolimab in advanced cancers. Whole-study results and caveats: It was also the case that some nonresponders had low normalized T-cell clonal expansion.

Comment on this clone: The antigen is unknown.

Deletions cut 6 bases from V and 4 bases from J, with 18 bases between. From germline, CDR1 is MNHNS and CDR2 SASEGT. There are 15 residues in the CDR3. TCRdb's table, derived via immunoSEQ multiplex PCR, lists solely in-frame clones and lacks some. The data hold 60,000 or so clones, with over 80% observed a single time. Exclusion applied to patients with autoimmune disease history or systemic immunosuppression. This receptor was identified in an adult with an advanced solid tumor such as melanoma, head and neck, liver or kidney cancer. The chain combines TRBV6-1 with TRBJ1-1; D unresolved. The specimen was CD4+ or CD8+ T cells sorted from blood, collected in a trial of the OX40 agonist ivuxolimab. The CDR3 sequence is CASSLIDVSGTEAFF. Written as DNA, the CDR3 is TGTGCCAGCAGCCTCATTGACGTCAGTGGCACTGAAGCTTTCTTT.